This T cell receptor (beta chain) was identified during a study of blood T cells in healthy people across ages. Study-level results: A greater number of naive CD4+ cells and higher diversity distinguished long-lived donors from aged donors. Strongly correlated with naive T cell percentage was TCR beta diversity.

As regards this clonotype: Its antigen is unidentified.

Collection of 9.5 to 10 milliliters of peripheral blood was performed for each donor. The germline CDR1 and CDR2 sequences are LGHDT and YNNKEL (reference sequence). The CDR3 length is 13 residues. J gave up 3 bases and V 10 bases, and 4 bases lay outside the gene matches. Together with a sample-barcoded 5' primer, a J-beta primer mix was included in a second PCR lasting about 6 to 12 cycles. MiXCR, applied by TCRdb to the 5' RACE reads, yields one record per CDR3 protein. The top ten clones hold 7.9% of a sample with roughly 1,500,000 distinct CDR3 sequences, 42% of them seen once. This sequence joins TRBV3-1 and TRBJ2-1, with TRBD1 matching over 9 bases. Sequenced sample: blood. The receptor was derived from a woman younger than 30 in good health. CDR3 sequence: CATTTGGYNEQFF. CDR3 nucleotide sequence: TGTGCCACTACGACAGGGGGCTACAATGAGCAGTTCTTC.